Listed below are T cell receptor beta chains from one sample, sequenced in a study of T cell repertoires in aging, cancer and after chemotherapy. One entry per CDR3 protein results from TCRdb running MiXCR on the multiplex PCR reads. The table shows 7,200 or so distinct CDR3 sequences, with 22% occurring only once. The sequenced sample was blood. All receptors derive from a human donor with a blood cancer. CDR3s leave out the opening cysteine and the closing phenylalanine or tryptophan. Fields, in order: CDR3 length, J gene, V gene, CDR3 protein.

CDR3 length: 9; J gene: TRBJ1-4; V gene: TRBV29-1; CDR3 protein: SGAYNEKLF
CDR3 length: 13; J gene: TRBJ1-3; V gene: TRBV19; CDR3 protein: ASSINDRAGNTIY
CDR3 length: 13; J gene: TRBJ2-3; V gene: TRBV5-1; CDR3 protein: ASSLQSGCTDTQY
CDR3 length: 11; J gene: TRBJ1-2; V gene: TRBV29-1; CDR3 protein: SVGQVFNYGYT
CDR3 length: 10; J gene: TRBJ1-4; V gene: TRBV19; CDR3 protein: ASSDRGEKLF
CDR3 length: 12; J gene: TRBJ2-5; V gene: TRBV9; CDR3 protein: ASSVQGNQETQY
CDR3 length: 15; J gene: TRBJ1-3; V gene: TRBV7-2; CDR3 protein: ASSLGGVTGSGNTIY
CDR3 length: 15; J gene: TRBJ2-1; V gene: TRBV7-9; CDR3 protein: ASSTPTDRVSYNEQF
CDR3 length: 18; J gene: TRBJ2-1; V gene: TRBV6-5; CDR3 protein: ASSLRNDLWTSGRANEQF
CDR3 length: 14; J gene: TRBJ2-2; V gene: TRBV12-3/TRBV12-4; CDR3 protein: ASSSPQGAQTGELF
CDR3 length: 10; J gene: TRBJ2-7; V gene: TRBV24-1; CDR3 protein: ATSKGGYEQY
CDR3 length: 12; J gene: TRBJ1-3; V gene: TRBV20-1; CDR3 protein: SARSGGGGNTIY
CDR3 length: 15; J gene: TRBJ2-1; V gene: TRBV20-1; CDR3 protein: SARDTPSGVGHNEQF
CDR3 length: 11; J gene: TRBJ1-1; V gene: TRBV5-5; CDR3 protein: ASSLVVGTEAF
CDR3 length: 14; J gene: TRBJ1-5; V gene: TRBV6-1; CDR3 protein: ASSETWAPVVQPQH
CDR3 length: 18; J gene: TRBJ2-6; V gene: TRBV12-3/TRBV12-4; CDR3 protein: ASSLNLGGTGGAGANVLT
CDR3 length: 11; J gene: TRBJ2-7; V gene: TRBV5-1; CDR3 protein: ASSGTLDYEQY
CDR3 length: 12; J gene: TRBJ1-1; V gene: TRBV18; CDR3 protein: ASSPRGLNTEAF
CDR3 length: 14; J gene: TRBJ1-2; V gene: TRBV27; CDR3 protein: ASSYAQGVRGYGYT
CDR3 length: 11; J gene: TRBJ1-1; V gene: TRBV12-3/TRBV12-4; CDR3 protein: ASSLWMNTEAF
CDR3 length: 15; J gene: TRBJ2-1; V gene: TRBV4-3; CDR3 protein: ASSQEQASGRVHEQF
CDR3 length: 14; J gene: TRBJ2-1; V gene: TRBV6-2/TRBV6-3; CDR3 protein: ASTATSGNRRIEQF
CDR3 length: 13; J gene: TRBJ1-1; V gene: TRBV5-6; CDR3 protein: ASSPRLGGNTEAF
CDR3 length: 13; J gene: TRBJ1-1; V gene: TRBV6-2/TRBV6-3; CDR3 protein: ASSSDDNRGTEAF
CDR3 length: 12; J gene: TRBJ1-4; V gene: TRBV30; CDR3 protein: AWLLGGGGEKLF
CDR3 length: 13; J gene: TRBJ2-1; V gene: TRBV7-9; CDR3 protein: ASSLVAGSYNEQF
CDR3 length: 13; J gene: TRBJ2-1; V gene: TRBV28; CDR3 protein: ASSFTGFSYNEQF
CDR3 length: 12; J gene: TRBJ2-3; V gene: TRBV11-1; CDR3 protein: ASSAGRGWDTQY
CDR3 length: 11; J gene: TRBJ1-5; V gene: TRBV30; CDR3 protein: AWGDRGYQPQH
CDR3 length: 12; J gene: TRBJ2-3; V gene: TRBV6-5; CDR3 protein: ASIHSGSTDTQY